The T cell receptor (beta chain) described here comes from a study of shared clonotypes between healthy human individuals. Turning to the study itself: Three CD4 naive, three CD4 memory, two CD8 naive and one CD8 memory plate were used per donor.

This CDR3 has 16 residues. V lost 6 bases and J lost 1; bases outside the gene matches: 5. Germline CDR1 reads MDHEN; CDR2 reads SYDVKM. Using immunoSEQ multiplex PCR, the repertoire was profiled, and TCRdb retains in-frame clones only, with some absent. Among around 330,000 clones listed, approximately 79% were seen once. The CD4+ fraction was divided into a CD45RA+ naive subset and a CD45RA-negative memory subset. This clone has just a few counts. Sequenced sample: memory CD4+ T cells sorted from blood. Regarding subset: CD45RA-negative fraction. The chain employs TRBV28 and TRBJ2-2, with 10 nucleotides matching TRBD2. The sequence was collected from a man in his thirties or forties in good health. The CDR3 region is CASRLRTSGNTGELFF. The DNA of the CDR3 is TGTGCCAGCAGACTCAGGACTAGCGGGAACACCGGGGAGCTGTTTTTT.